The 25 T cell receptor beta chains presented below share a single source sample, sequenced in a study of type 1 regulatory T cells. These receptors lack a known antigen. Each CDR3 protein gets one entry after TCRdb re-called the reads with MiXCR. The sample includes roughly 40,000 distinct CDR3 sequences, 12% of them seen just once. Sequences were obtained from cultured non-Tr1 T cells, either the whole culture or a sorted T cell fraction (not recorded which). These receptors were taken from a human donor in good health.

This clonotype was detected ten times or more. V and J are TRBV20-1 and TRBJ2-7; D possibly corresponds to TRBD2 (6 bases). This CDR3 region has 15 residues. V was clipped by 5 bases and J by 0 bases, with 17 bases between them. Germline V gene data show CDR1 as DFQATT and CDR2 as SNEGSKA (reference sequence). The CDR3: CSAGDFQRSSYEQYF. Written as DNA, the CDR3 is TGCAGTGCTGGGGACTTCCAGAGGAGCTCCTACGAGCAGTACTTC.

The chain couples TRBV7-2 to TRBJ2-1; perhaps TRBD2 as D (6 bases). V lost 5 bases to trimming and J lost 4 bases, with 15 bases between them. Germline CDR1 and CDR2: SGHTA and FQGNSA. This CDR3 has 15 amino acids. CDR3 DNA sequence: TGTGCCAGCAGCACACAGATTAGCGGATACAATGAGCAGTTCTTC. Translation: CASSTQISGYNEQFF.

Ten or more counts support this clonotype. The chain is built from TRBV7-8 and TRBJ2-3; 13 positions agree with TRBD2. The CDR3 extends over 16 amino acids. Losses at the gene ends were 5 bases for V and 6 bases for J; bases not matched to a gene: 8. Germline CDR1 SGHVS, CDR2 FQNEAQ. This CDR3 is CASSLRTSGSPDTQYF. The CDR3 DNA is TGTGCCAGCAGCCTCCGGACTAGCGGGAGCCCTGATACGCAGTATTTT.

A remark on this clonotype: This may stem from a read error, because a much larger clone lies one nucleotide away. The CDR3 spells CANSLGQETQYF. The CDR3 bases are TGTGCCAACAGTTTAGGCCAAGAGACCCAGTACTTC. V usage is TRBV12-3 or TRBV12-4 and J usage is TRBJ2-5; D gene uncertain. This CDR3 is built from 12 residues.

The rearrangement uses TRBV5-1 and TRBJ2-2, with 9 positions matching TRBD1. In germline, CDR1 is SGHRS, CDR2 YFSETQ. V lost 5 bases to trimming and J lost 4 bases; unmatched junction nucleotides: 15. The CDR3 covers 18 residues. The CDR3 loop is CASRAGGTGTGSTGELFF. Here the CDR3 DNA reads TGCGCCAGCAGAGCAGGGGGAACCGGGACAGGGTCCACCGGGGAGCTGTTTTTT. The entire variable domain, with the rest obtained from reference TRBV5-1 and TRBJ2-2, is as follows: KAGVTQTPRYLIKTRGQQVTLSCSPISGHRSVSWYQQTPGQGLQFLFEYFSETQRNKGNFPGRFSGRQFSNSRSEMNVSTLELGDSALYLCASRAGGTGTGSTGELFFGEGSRLTVL.

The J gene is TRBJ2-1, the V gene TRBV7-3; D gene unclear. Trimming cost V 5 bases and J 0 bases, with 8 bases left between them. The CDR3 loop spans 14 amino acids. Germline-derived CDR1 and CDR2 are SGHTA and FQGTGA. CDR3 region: CASSHDRSYNEQFF. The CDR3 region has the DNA TGTGCCAGCAGCCACGATCGCTCCTACAATGAGCAGTTCTTC.

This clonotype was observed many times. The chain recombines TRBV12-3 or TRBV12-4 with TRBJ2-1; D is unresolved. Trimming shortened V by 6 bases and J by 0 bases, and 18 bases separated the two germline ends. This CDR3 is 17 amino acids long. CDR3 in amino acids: CASRGLGRISSYNEQFF. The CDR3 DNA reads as TGTGCCAGCAGGGGGTTAGGGCGGATCAGCTCCTACAATGAGCAGTTCTTC.

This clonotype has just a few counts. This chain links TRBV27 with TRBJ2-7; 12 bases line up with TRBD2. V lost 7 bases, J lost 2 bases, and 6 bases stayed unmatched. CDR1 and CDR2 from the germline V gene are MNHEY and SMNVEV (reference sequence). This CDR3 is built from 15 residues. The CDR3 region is CASIASGGGTYEQYF. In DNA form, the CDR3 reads TGTGCCAGCATTGCTAGCGGGGGGGGCACCTACGAGCAGTACTTC.

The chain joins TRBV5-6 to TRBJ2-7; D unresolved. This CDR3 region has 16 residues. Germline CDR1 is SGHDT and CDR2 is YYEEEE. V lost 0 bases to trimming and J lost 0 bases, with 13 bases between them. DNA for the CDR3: TGTGCCAGCAGCTTGGTTAGCACCTTCAGCTCCTACGAGCAGTACTTC. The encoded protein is CASSLVSTFSSYEQYF. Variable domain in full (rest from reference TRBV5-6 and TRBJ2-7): DAGVTQSPTHLIKTRGQQVTLRCSPKSGHDTVSWYQQALGQGPQFIFQYYEEEERQRGNFPDRFSGHQFPNYSSELNVNALLLGDSALYLCASSLVSTFSSYEQYFGPGTRLTVT.

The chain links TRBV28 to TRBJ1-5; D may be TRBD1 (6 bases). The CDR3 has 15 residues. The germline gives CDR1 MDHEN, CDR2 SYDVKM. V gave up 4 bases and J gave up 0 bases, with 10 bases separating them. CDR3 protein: CASSSPGDSNQPQHF. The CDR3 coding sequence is TGTGCCAGCAGTTCCCCAGGGGATAGCAATCAGCCCCAGCATTTT.

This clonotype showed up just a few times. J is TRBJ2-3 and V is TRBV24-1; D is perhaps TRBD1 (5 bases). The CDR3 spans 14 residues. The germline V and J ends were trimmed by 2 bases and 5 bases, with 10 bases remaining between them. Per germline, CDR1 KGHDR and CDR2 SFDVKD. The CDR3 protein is CATSDSQAGDTQYF. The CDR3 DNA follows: TGTGCCACCAGTGATTCACAGGCTGGAGATACGCAGTATTTT.

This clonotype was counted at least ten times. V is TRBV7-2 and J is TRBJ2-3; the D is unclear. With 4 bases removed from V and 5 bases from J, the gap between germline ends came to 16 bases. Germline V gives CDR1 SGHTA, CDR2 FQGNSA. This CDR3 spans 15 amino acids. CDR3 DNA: TGTGCCAGCAGCTCCCCCCCTCTTGGGGAAGATACGCAGTATTTT. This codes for CASSSPPLGEDTQYF.

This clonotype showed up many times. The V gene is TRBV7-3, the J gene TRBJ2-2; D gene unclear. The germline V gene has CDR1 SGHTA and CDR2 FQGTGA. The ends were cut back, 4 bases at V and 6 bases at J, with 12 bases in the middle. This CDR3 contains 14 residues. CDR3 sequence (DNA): TGTGCCAGCAGCTCGCAGCCGGGTCCCGGGGAGCTGTTTTTT. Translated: CASSSQPGPGELFF.

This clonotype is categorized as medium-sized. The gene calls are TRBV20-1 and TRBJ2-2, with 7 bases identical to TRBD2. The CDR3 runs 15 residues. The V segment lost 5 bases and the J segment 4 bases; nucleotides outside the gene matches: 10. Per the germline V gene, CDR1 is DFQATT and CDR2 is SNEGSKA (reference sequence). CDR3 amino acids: CSAPGGGSGTGELFF. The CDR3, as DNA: TGCAGTGCTCCAGGTGGCGGGAGTGGCACCGGGGAGCTGTTTTTT.

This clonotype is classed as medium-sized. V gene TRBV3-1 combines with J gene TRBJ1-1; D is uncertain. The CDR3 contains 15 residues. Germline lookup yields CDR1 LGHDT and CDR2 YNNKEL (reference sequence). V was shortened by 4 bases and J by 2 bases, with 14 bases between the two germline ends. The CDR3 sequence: CASSPLDAVNTEAFF. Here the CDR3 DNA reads TGTGCCAGCAGCCCCCTGGACGCCGTTAACACTGAAGCTTTCTTT.

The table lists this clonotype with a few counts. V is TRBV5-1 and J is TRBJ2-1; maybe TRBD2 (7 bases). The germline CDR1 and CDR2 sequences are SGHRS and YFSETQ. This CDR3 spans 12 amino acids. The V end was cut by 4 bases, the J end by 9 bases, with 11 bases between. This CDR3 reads CASSGGGLEQFF. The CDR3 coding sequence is TGCGCCAGCAGCGGGGGGGGCCTTGAGCAGTTCTTC.

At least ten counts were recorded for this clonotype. Written as DNA, the CDR3 is TGTGCCAGCAGTGAGCCTCCGACGTCTGAGCAGTACTTC. Residues: CASSEPPTSEQYF. The chain links TRBV25-1 to TRBJ2-7; D gene ambiguous. V gave up 3 bases and J gave up 7 bases, with 13 bases separating them. There are 13 residues in the CDR3. Germline V CDR1 and CDR2: MGHDK, SYGVNS.

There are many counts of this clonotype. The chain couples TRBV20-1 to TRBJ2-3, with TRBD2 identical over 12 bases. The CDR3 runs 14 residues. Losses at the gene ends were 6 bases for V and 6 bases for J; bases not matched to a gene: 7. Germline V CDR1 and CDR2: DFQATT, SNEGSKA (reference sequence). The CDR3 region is CSATLAGGGDTQYF. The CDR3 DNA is TGCAGTGCAACACTAGCGGGAGGAGGGGATACGCAGTATTTT.

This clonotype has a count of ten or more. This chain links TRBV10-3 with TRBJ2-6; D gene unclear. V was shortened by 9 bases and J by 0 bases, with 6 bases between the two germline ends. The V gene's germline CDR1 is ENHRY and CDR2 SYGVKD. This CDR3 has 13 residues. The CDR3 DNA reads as TGTGCCATGCAGAGCTCTGGGGCCAACGTCCTGACTTTC. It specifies CAMQSSGANVLTF.

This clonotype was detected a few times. CDR3 in amino acids: CAWSKTASNTEAFF. The CDR3 region has the DNA TGTGCCTGGAGTAAGACAGCCTCCAACACTGAAGCTTTCTTT. V and J are TRBV30 and TRBJ1-1; tentative D call: TRBD1 (5 bases). V lost 2 bases, J lost 2 bases, and 12 bases lay in between. Germline V gene sequence: CDR1 GTSNPN, CDR2 SVGIG (reference sequence). The CDR3 is 14 amino acids.

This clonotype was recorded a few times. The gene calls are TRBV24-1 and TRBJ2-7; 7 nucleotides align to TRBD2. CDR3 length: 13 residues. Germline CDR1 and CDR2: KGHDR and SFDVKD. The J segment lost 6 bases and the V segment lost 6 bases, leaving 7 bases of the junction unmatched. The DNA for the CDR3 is TGTGCCACCAGTCCTCCGGGACTATCCGAGCAGTACTTC. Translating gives CATSPPGLSEQYF.

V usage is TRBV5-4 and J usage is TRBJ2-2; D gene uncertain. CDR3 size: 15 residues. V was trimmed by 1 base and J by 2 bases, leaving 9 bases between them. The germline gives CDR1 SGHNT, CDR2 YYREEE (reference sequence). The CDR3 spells CASSLYKGNTGELFF. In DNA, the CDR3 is TGTGCCAGCAGCTTGTACAAGGGTAACACCGGGGAGCTGTTTTTT. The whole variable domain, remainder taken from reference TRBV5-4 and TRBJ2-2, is ETGVTQSPTHLIKTRGQQVTLRCSSQSGHNTVSWYQQALGQGPQFIFQYYREEENGRGNFPPRFSGLQFPNYSSELNVNALELDDSALYLCASSLYKGNTGELFFGEGSRLTVL.

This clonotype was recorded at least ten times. CDR3 region: CASSFTGRGTEAFF. CDR3 coding DNA: TGTGCCAGCTCATTTACGGGGAGAGGTACTGAAGCTTTCTTT. This chain connects TRBV18 to TRBJ1-1, with D unclear. The CDR3 extends over 14 amino acids. Germline values: CDR1 KGHSH, CDR2 LQKENI. Trimming shortened V by 5 bases and J by 5 bases, and 15 bases separated the two germline ends. Supplemented by reference TRBV18 and TRBJ1-1, the full variable domain reads NAGVMQNPRHLVRRRGQEARLRCSPMKGHSHVYWYRQLPEEGLKFMVYLQKENIIDESGMPKERFSAEFPKEGPSILRIQQVVRGDSAAYFCASSFTGRGTEAFFGQGTRLTVV.

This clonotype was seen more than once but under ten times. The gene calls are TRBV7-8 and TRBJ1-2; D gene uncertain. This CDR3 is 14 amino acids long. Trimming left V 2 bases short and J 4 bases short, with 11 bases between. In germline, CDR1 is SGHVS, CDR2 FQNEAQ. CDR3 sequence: CASSLRIGFYGYTF. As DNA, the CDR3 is TGTGCCAGCAGCTTAAGAATCGGTTTCTATGGCTACACCTTC.

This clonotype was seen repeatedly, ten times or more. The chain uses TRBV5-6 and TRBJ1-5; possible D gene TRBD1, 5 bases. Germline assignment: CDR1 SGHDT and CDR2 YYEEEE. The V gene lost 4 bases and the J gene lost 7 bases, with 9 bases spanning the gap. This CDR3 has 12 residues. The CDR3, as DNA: TGTGCCAGCAGCATCCGGGGCCAGCCCCAGCATTTT. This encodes CASSIRGQPQHF.